This record covers a single TCR beta chain. Profiling relied on immunoSEQ multiplex PCR, and the TCRdb table lists in-frame clones only, not all of them. The table records around 400,000 clones, 75% to 95% of them present only once. Treatment indicated: roughly 20 received Ad26.COV2.S at low or high dose, single or two shots; five or six received placebo; per-sample allocation not given. Sampling occurred on day 63 after the first vaccine or placebo injection. V lost 4 bases to trimming and J lost 9 bases, with 20 bases between them. The CDR3 spans 15 residues. Germline values: CDR1 MDHEN, CDR2 SYDVKM. This record belongs to a study of Ad26.COV2.S vaccination and SARS-CoV-2 variants. Study-level information: Donor joined the COV1001 Ad26.COV2.S trial arm. The vaccine Ad26.COV2.S was put into the muscle once, or twice with 56 days between.

This sequence was found in a person aged 18-60 years who received the Ad26.COV2.S COVID-19 vaccine or a placebo. This chain links TRBV28 with TRBJ2-3; D is uncertain. This specimen was peripheral blood, taken in a trial of Ad26.COV2.S vaccine versus placebo. CDR3 loop: CASSSGRNPPLTQYF. CDR3 DNA: TGTGCCAGCAGTTCGGGCCGTAACCCTCCCCTGACGCAGTATTTT. The variable domain in full, with the rest retrieved from reference TRBV28 and TRBJ2-3, is DVKVTQSSRYLVKRTGEKVFLECVQDMDHENMFWYRQDPGLGLRLIYFSYDVKMKEKGDIPEGYSVSREKKERFSLILESASTNQTSMYLCASSSGRNPPLTQYFGPGTRLTVL.